This T cell receptor beta chain was recorded in a study of blood T cell repertoires in COVID-19 (dated by TCRdb to 2019 to 2021). With regard to the full study: Samples covering the acute and convalescent phases of COVID-19 were provided by collaborators in the United States, Italy and Spain. The material from the prospective study consisted of cDNA or gDNA derived from T cells, B-cell-depleted T cells, or PBMCs. Subjects who had been exposed to COVID-19, were actively infected with it, or had recovered from it provided the deeply sampled blood TCRbeta repertoires that made up the dataset. A freely available public database, intended as a resource for researchers studying the immune response to SARS-CoV-2, is where the repertoires were released. The samples were drawn from two sources: the first 160 participants of the ongoing ImmuneRACE study, and fewer than 1,500 subjects contributed by 6 global collaborators. Sample metadata almost always included a de-identified subject ID, COVID-19 status, age in years and sex. Where HLA class I and class II types were available, the types were taken from metadata supplied by the sample provider, not from assay-based typing. Results the study describes overall, beyond this receptor: The amount of clinical and demographic metadata varied by source and participant and was provided uncurated.

In Seattle, one collaborating source enrolled patients while the infection was active and tracked those patients longitudinally over the course of disease. Each collaborating institution followed its own protocols to collect whole blood in K2EDTA tubes. For TCRbeta analysis, collaborator samples were shipped as frozen whole blood, as isolated PBMCs, or as DNA extracted from either sample type. For this clone: Its cognate antigen has yet to be identified. It has no much larger one-base neighbor in the sample; base qualities were not kept.

CDR1 KGHSH and CDR2 LQKENI are derived from the germline V gene. The CDR3 measures 15 amino acids from cysteine to phenylalanine. The DNA shown is the 45-base CDR3, in frame from base 1. Trimming takes 4 bases from V and 1 base from J, and the germline ends sit 11 bases apart. TCRbeta CDR3 regions were amplified from genomic DNA by means of the immunoSEQ Assay, a bias-controlled multiplex PCR. As for the authors' bioinformatics: Nucleated cell counts per sample were estimated from amplification of reference gene primers within the assay. Sequence reads were collapsed and filtered to measure the absolute abundance of every unique TCRbeta CDR3 rearrangement. For each sample, productive Simpson clonality was calculated by taking the square root of Simpson's diversity index across productive rearrangements. TCRdb re-hosts the immuneACCESS table, in-frame sequences only. Its copies lack some clones; in the studies checked, an unresolved V gene accounts for under half of them, and the cause for the rest is not known. The V and J calls and clone size are taken from that table; D and trimming were inferred from the DNA. In all, the sample holds around 320,000 clones, and roughly nine tenths of those were seen once. The ten largest clonotypes hold 8.5% to 14% of the sample.

This chain joins TRBV18 to TRBJ1-5; the best D guess is TRBD1, with 6 bases matching. The sample was peripheral blood. This sequence originates from a woman aged 25-40 years with COVID-19, enrolled during active disease. The DNA sequence follows: TGTGCCAGCTCACGGGGGCTCGGAAGCAATCAGCCCCAGCATTTT. It translates to CASSRGLGSNQPQHF.